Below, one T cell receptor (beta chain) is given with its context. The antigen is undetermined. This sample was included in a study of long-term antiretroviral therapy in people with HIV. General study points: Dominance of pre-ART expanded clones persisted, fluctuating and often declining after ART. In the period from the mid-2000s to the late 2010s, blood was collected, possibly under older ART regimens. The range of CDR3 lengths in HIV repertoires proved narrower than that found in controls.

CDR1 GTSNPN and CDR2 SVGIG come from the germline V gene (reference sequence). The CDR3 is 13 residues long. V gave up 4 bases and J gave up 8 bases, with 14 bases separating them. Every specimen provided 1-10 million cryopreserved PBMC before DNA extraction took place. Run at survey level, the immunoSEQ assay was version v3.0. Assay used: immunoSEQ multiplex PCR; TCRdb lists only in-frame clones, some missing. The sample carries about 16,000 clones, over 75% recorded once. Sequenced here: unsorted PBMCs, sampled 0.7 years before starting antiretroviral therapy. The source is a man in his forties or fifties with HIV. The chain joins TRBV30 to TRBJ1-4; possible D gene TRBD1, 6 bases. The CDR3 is CAWNRGGQEKLFF. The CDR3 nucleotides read TGTGCCTGGAATAGGGGGGGGCAGGAAAAACTGTTTTTT.